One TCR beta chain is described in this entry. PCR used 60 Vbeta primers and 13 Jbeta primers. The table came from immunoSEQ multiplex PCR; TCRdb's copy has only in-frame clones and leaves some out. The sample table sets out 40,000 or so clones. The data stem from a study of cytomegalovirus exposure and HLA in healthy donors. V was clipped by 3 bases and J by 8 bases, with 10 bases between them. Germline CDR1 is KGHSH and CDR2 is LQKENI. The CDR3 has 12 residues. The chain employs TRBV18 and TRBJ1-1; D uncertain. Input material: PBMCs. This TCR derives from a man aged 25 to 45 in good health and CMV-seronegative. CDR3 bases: TGTGCCAGCTCACCCCCAGGACTAGAAGCTTTCTTT. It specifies CASSPPGLEAFF.